The following is a T cell receptor (beta chain) sequence with its context. Trimming pared 1 base from V and 4 bases from J, leaving 19 bases between. This CDR3 has 17 residues. Germline-derived CDR1 and CDR2 are LGHNA and YNFKEQ. This sample was taken from a study of OX40 agonist ivuxolimab in advanced cancers. TCRdb keeps only in-frame clones here, not all; method: immunoSEQ multiplex PCR. The sample yields 61,000 or so clones, roughly four fifths seen once. The clonotype comes from an adult with an advanced solid tumor such as melanoma, head and neck, liver or kidney cancer. J is TRBJ2-5 and V is TRBV4-2, with D possibly matching TRBD2 (6 bases). Here the sequenced sample was CD4+ or CD8+ T cells sorted from blood, taken in a trial of the OX40 agonist ivuxolimab. For the CDR3, the DNA is TGTGCCAGCAGCCAAGGGGGCGGCGGGGATGTTTCAGAGACCCAGTACTTC. Translated, it gives CASSQGGGGDVSETQYF.